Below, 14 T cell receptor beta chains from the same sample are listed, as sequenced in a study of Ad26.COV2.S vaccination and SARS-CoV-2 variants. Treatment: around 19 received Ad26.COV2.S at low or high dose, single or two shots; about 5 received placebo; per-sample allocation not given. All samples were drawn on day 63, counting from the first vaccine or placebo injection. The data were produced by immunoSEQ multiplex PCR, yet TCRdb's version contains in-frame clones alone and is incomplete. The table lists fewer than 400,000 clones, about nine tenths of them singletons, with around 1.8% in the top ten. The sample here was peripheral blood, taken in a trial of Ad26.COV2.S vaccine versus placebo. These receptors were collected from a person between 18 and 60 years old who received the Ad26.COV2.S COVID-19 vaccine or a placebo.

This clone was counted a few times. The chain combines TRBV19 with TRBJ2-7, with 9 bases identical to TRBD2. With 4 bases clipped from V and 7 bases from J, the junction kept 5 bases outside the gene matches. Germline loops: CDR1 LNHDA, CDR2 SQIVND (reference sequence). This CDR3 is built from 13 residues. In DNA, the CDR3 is TGTGCCAGTAGTAGCGGGAGGGCGGGGGAGCAGTACTTC. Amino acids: CASSSGRAGEQYF.

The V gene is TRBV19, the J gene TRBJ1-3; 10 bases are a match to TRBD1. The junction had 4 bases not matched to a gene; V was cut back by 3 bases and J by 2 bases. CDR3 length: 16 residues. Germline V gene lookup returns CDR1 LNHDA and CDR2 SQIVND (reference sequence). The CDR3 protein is CASSIFGQGAGNTIYF. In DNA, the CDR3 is TGTGCCAGTAGTATTTTCGGACAGGGGGCTGGAAACACCATATATTTT.

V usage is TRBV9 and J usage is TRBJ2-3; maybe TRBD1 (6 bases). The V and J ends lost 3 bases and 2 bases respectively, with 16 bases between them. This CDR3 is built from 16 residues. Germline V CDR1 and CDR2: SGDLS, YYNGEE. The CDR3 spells CASSAYLGAVTDTQYF. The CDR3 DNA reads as TGTGCCAGCAGCGCCTATCTGGGGGCCGTCACAGATACGCAGTATTTT. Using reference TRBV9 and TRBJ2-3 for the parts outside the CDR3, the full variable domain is DSGVTQTPKHLITATGQRVTLRCSPRSGDLSVYWYQQSLDQGLQFLIQYYNGEERAKGNILERFSAQQFPDLHSELNLSSLELGDSALYFCASSAYLGAVTDTQYFGPGTRLTVL.

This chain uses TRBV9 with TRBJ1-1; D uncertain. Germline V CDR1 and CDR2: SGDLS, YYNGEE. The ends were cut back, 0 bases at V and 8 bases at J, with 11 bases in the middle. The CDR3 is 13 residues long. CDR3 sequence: CASSVGTGREAFF. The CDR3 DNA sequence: TGTGCCAGCAGCGTAGGCACGGGGAGGGAAGCTTTCTTT.

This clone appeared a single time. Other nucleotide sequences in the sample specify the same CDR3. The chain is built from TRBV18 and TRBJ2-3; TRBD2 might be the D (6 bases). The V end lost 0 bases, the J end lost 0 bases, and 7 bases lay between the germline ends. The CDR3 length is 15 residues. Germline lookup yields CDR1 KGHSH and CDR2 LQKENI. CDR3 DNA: TGTGCCAGCTCACCACCAGGGACTAGCACAGATACGCAGTATTTT. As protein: CASSPPGTSTDTQYF.

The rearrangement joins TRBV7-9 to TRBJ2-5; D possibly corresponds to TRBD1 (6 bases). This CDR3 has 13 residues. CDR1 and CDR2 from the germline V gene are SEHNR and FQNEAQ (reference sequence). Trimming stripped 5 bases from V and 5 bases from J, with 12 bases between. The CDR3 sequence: CASSVPRGETQYF. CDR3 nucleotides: TGTGCCAGCAGCGTCCCCAGGGGTGAGACCCAGTACTTC.

The CDR3 region has the DNA TGCGCCAGCAGGTCGGGACTAGCGGGAGGGTACGAGCAGTACTTC. Translation: CASRSGLAGGYEQYF. The chain is built from TRBV5-1 and TRBJ2-7, with 16 bases aligning to TRBD2. V lost 5 bases and J lost 4; bases outside the gene matches: 3. Per germline, CDR1 SGHRS and CDR2 YFSETQ. CDR3 size: 15 residues. Full variable domain (remainder filled in from reference TRBV5-1 and TRBJ2-7): KAGVTQTPRYLIKTRGQQVTLSCSPISGHRSVSWYQQTPGQGLQFLFEYFSETQRNKGNFPGRFSGRQFSNSRSEMNVSTLELGDSALYLCASRSGLAGGYEQYFGPGTRLTVT.

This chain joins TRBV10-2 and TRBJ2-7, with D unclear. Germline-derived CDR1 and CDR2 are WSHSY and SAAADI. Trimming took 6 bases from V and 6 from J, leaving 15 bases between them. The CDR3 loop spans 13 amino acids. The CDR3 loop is CASRLDTSGEQYF. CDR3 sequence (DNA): TGCGCCAGCAGGCTCGACACCTCCGGCGAGCAGTACTTC.

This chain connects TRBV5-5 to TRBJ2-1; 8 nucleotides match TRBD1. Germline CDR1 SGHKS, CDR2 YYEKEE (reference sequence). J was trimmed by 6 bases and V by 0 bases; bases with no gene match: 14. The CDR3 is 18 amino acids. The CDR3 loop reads CASSLDPRQGAFFNEQFF. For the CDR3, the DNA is TGTGCCAGCAGCTTGGACCCTCGGCAGGGGGCCTTCTTCAATGAGCAGTTCTTC.

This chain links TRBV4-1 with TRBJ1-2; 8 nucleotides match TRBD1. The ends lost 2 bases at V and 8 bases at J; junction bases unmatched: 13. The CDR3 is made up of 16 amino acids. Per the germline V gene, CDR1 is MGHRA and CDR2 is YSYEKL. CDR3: CASSQLRDRNQGGYTF. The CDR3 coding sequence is TGCGCCAGCAGCCAACTCCGGGACAGGAACCAAGGGGGCTACACCTTC.

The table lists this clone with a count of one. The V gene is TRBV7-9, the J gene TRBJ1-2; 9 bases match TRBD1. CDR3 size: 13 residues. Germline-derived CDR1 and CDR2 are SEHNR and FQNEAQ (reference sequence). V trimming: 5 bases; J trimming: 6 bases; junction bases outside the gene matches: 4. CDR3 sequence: CASSPGQGNGYTF. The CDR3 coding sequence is TGTGCCAGCAGCCCCGGACAGGGGAATGGCTACACCTTC.

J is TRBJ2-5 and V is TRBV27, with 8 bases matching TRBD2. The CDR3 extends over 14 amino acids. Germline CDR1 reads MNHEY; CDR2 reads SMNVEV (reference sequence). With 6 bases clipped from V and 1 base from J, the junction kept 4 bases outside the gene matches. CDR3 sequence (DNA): TGTGCCAGCAGGACTAGCGCCCTCCAAGAGACCCAGTACTTC. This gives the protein CASRTSALQETQYF.

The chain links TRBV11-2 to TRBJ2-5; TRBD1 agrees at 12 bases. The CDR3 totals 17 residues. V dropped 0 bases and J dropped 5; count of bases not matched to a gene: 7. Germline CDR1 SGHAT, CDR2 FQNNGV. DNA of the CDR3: TGTGCCAGCAGCTTAGAGCCGGGACAGGGGGCGTGGGAGACCCAGTACTTC. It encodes CASSLEPGQGAWETQYF. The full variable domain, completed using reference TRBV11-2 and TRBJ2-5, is EAGVAQSPRYKIIEKRQSVAFWCNPISGHATLYWYQQILGQGPKLLIQFQNNGVVDDSQLPKDRFSAERLKGVDSTLKIQPAKLEDSAVYLCASSLEPGQGAWETQYFGPGTRLLVL.

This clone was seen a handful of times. The CDR3 DNA sequence: TGCAGTGCAAGGGGCCCTGAAAAACTGTTTTTT. Amino acids: CSARGPEKLFF. This chain connects TRBV20-1 to TRBJ1-4; perhaps TRBD1 as D (5 bases). Per germline, CDR1 DFQATT and CDR2 SNEGSKA (reference sequence). The V and J ends lost 6 bases and 7 bases respectively, with 9 bases between them. The CDR3 is 11 amino acids.